Listed here are 14 T cell receptor beta chains from one sample, sequenced in a study of T cell responses to AZD1222 COVID-19 vaccine. Clones were read by immunoSEQ multiplex PCR, and TCRdb kept only the in-frame ones, dropping some. The data contain 90,000 to 150,000 clones, 88% of them seen just once; the ten biggest clones take up approximately 3.4%. The specimen was peripheral blood, collected 28 days after the second AZD1222 dose. The source is an adult who received the AZD1222 COVID-19 vaccine.

V gene TRBV6-5 combines with J gene TRBJ2-7; D is perhaps TRBD1 or TRBD2 (7 bases each). V lost 2 bases and J 6 bases, leaving 14 bases between the germline ends. There are 14 residues in the CDR3. Germline CDR1 is MNHEY and CDR2 is SVGAGI. CDR3 DNA: TGTGCCAGCAGTTACGGGCAGGGGGAGGGCGAGCAGTACTTC. Translated, it gives CASSYGQGEGEQYF.

This clone has just one count. DNA of the CDR3: TGTGCCAGCAGCCAGTCCTCCGGGCATGGCTACACCTTC. As protein: CASSQSSGHGYTF. The chain carries TRBV9 and TRBJ1-2; the D is unclear. Looked up from germline, CDR1 is SGDLS and CDR2 is YYNGEE. The CDR3 is 13 residues long. V was cut by 4 bases and J by 6 bases, with 13 bases left in between.

The V and J genes are TRBV6-6 and TRBJ1-4; D gene unclear. Germline V gene sequence: CDR1 MNHNY, CDR2 SVGAGI (reference sequence). This CDR3 comprises 14 residues. V was cut by 7 bases and J by 2 bases, with 11 bases left in between. CDR3 in DNA: TGTGCCAGCAAGCACGAGGCGACTAATGAAAAACTGTTTTTT. It encodes CASKHEATNEKLFF.

The chain couples TRBV7-9 to TRBJ1-6; 12 bases are a match to TRBD1. This CDR3 comprises 16 residues. V was pared by 1 base and J by 10 bases, with 5 bases of the junction left unmatched. In germline, CDR1 is SEHNR, CDR2 FQNEAQ (reference sequence). For the CDR3, the DNA is TGTGCCAGCAGCTTAGAAGGGACAGGGGGCCGCTCACCCCTCCACTTT. Amino acids: CASSLEGTGGRSPLHF.

The chain couples TRBV15 to TRBJ1-1; weak D call: TRBD1 (5 bases). This CDR3 comprises 15 residues. Trimming cost V 0 bases and J 0 bases, with 8 bases left between them. Germline V gene sequence: CDR1 LNHNV, CDR2 YYDKDF (reference sequence). CDR3 amino acids: CATSRDRQMNTEAFF. Here the CDR3 DNA reads TGTGCCACCAGCAGAGATCGACAGATGAACACTGAAGCTTTCTTT.

This clone occurred once. V gene TRBV4-2 combines with J gene TRBJ2-5; D may be TRBD2 (5 bases). The CDR3 spans 16 residues. The germline V and J ends were trimmed by 3 bases and 5 bases, with 19 bases remaining between them. Germline-derived CDR1 and CDR2 are LGHNA and YNFKEQ. In DNA form, the CDR3 reads TGTGCCAGCAGCCAGGATGGGCCGCTCAGAGGGGAGACCCAGTACTTC. This encodes CASSQDGPLRGETQYF.

The V call is TRBV30, the J call TRBJ2-3; D gene unclear. Trimming stripped 3 bases from V and 2 bases from J, with 3 bases between. There are 11 residues in the CDR3. Germline V lookup: CDR1 GTSNPN, CDR2 SVGIG (reference sequence). The CDR3 region has the DNA TGTGCCTGGAGCCCCACAGATACGCAGTATTTT. Translated: CAWSPTDTQYF.

The gene calls are TRBV5-4 and TRBJ2-1; no firm D call. Germline CDR1 SGHNT, CDR2 YYREEE (reference sequence). The ends were cut back, 0 bases at V and 0 bases at J, with 10 bases in the middle. This CDR3 contains 16 residues. CDR3 DNA: TGTGCCAGCAGCTTGGACCCGGAGAGCTCCTACAATGAGCAGTTCTTC. Translated, it gives CASSLDPESSYNEQFF.

CDR3: CASSTSQETQYF. Here the CDR3 DNA reads TGTGCCAGCAGTACTAGCCAAGAGACCCAGTACTTC. The chain employs TRBV28 and TRBJ2-5; a possible D gene is TRBD2 (5 bases). The length of the CDR3 is 12 residues. Germline V gene lookup returns CDR1 MDHEN and CDR2 SYDVKM. Trimming removed 5 bases at V and 1 base at J, with 5 bases between. The full variable domain, its missing parts supplied by reference TRBV28 and TRBJ2-5, is DVKVTQSSRYLVKRTGEKVFLECVQDMDHENMFWYRQDPGLGLRLIYFSYDVKMKEKGDIPEGYSVSREKKERFSLILESASTNQTSMYLCASSTSQETQYFGPGTRLLVL.

The chain joins TRBV15 to TRBJ1-2; tentatively, D is TRBD1 (5 bases). V was trimmed by 2 bases and J by 8 bases, leaving 15 bases between them. This CDR3 has 14 residues. CDR1 and CDR2 from the germline V gene are LNHNV and YYDKDF (reference sequence). CDR3 nucleotide sequence: TGTGCCACCAGCAGAACCTTCGGGGGGACCGGCTACACCTTC. This encodes CATSRTFGGTGYTF.

The CDR3 DNA sequence: TGTGCCAGCAGCCAATGGGAACAGCCCGTTTCCGATGAGCAGTTCTTC. Its protein product is CASSQWEQPVSDEQFF. This sequence joins TRBV14 and TRBJ2-1; D not certain. The CDR3 has 16 residues. The V and J ends lost 2 bases and 8 bases respectively, with 19 bases between them. Germline V gene sequence: CDR1 SGHDN, CDR2 FVKESK. Together with reference TRBV14 and TRBJ2-1, the CDR3 gives the full variable domain: EAGVTQFPSHSVIEKGQTVTLRCDPISGHDNLYWYRRVMGKEIKFLLHFVKESKQDESGMPNNRFLAERTGGTYSTLKVQPAELEDSGVYFCASSQWEQPVSDEQFFGPGTRLTVL.

The gene calls are TRBV6-2 or TRBV6-3 and TRBJ2-1; TRBD2 matches 10 bases. With V trimmed by 5 bases and J by 7 bases, 8 bases remained unmatched. The CDR3 extends over 15 amino acids. Germline-derived CDR1 and CDR2 are MNHEY and SVGEGT. The CDR3 DNA sequence: TGTGCCAGCAGTCCCCTAGCGGGAGACTTAAATGAGCAGTTCTTC. Translating gives CASSPLAGDLNEQFF.

V and J are TRBV6-5 and TRBJ1-2; the D is unclear. Germline V gene lookup returns CDR1 MNHEY and CDR2 SVGAGI. V was shortened by 0 bases and J by 4 bases, with 12 bases between the two germline ends. This CDR3 has 15 amino acids. CDR3 loop: CASSYSGRRTYGYTF. DNA for the CDR3: TGTGCCAGCAGTTACTCGGGCAGGAGGACCTATGGCTACACCTTC.

This chain uses TRBV19 with TRBJ2-2; possible D gene TRBD2, 5 bases. The length of the CDR3 is 14 residues. From germline, CDR1 is LNHDA and CDR2 SQIVND (reference sequence). V lost 11 bases, J lost 4 bases, and 17 bases lay in between. CDR3 nucleotide sequence: TGTGCCGTTGCGGGCCCCCGAATCACCGGGGAGCTGTTTTTT. Translated: CAVAGPRITGELFF.